The entry below describes one TCR beta chain. The antigen remains unidentified. This sample was included in a study of cytomegalovirus exposure and HLA in healthy donors. Regarding the study as a whole: A later analysis revealed that TCR association rates differed between HLA loci, peaking at DRB1 and bottoming out at HLA-C.

This CDR3 is built from 16 residues. Researchers ran the PCR with 60 Vbeta and 13 Jbeta primers. Produced via immunoSEQ multiplex PCR; TCRdb's table is partial and in-frame only. The sample comprises under 100,000 clones, roughly three quarters of which are singletons, and over 3% rests with the top ten. The clonotype was recovered from a man aged 40-49 years in good health and CMV-seronegative. Sequenced input: PBMCs. This chain joins TRBV21-1 and TRBJ1-4. TRBV21-1 is a recognized pseudogene. The CDR3 loop reads CASSKNRRGENRKLFF. Written as DNA, the CDR3 is TGTGCCAGCAGCAAAAACAGGAGGGGCGAAAATAGGAAACTGTTTTTT.